These T cell receptor beta chains were read from a single sample in a study of blood T cell repertoires in COVID-19. This table comes from immunoSEQ multiplex PCR, and its TCRdb copy is limited to in-frame clones, with some not included. The sample has some 63,000 clones, roughly 85% seen once; the top ten hold 25% to 35%. Sequences were obtained from peripheral blood. The receptors shown here come from a human donor in a cohort sampled during active COVID-19. Both conserved end residues are part of each CDR3. The D gene is left open where the match is weak. Clone size, where shown, is once, few, many, or a class for clones that have expanded.

d_gene	v_gene	j_gene	len	abundance	CDR3nt	CDR3aa
TRBD2	TRBV5-6	TRBJ2-5	15	-	TGTGCCAGCAGCTTGGCCGTGACTAGCGCCCGGACCCAGTACTTC	CASSLAVTSARTQYF
TRBD1	TRBV18	TRBJ2-5	16	once	TGTGCCAGCTCACGCCTGGCGGGACAGGGGCAGGGGACCCAGTACTTC	CASSRLAGQGQGTQYF
TRBD2	TRBV24-1	TRBJ2-5	17	-	TGTGCCACCAGTGATCAGACTAGCGGGAGCAGTGGAGAGACCCAGTACTTC	CATSDQTSGSSGETQYF
TRBD1	TRBV12-3/TRBV12-4	TRBJ1-2	13	-	TGTGCCAGCAGCCGACAGGGGCGGAATGGCTACACCTTC	CASSRQGRNGYTF
TRBD2	TRBV4-1	TRBJ2-7	16	few	TGCGCCAGCAGCCAATCGACTAGCGGCCTACTCTACGAGCAGTACTTC	CASSQSTSGLLYEQYF
-	TRBV4-1	TRBJ2-2	15	-	TGCGCCAGCAGCCAAGCCGGAACCGGGACCGGGGAGCTGTTTTTT	CASSQAGTGTGELFF
-	TRBV4-1	TRBJ2-1	15	-	TGCGCCAGCAGCCAAGTCTGGCGGAGCAACAATGAGCAGTTCTTC	CASSQVWRSNNEQFF
-	TRBV5-6	TRBJ2-1	16	-	TGTGCCAGCAGCTTGGGATCGGACGGGGACTACAATGAGCAGTTCTTC	CASSLGSDGDYNEQFF
TRBD2	TRBV24-1	TRBJ2-5	17	-	TGTGCCACCAGTGATCCCCGCGGGGGAGGGAACCAAGAGACCCAGTACTTC	CATSDPRGGGNQETQYF
-	TRBV19	TRBJ2-4	15	-	TGTGCCAGTAGTACGTACAGGGAGTCGAAAAACATTCAGTACTTC	CASSTYRESKNIQYF
TRBD1	TRBV3-1/TRBV3-2	TRBJ2-6	14	few	TGTGCCAGCAGCTCTGGACAGGGGGGCTTCATCCTGACTTTC	CASSSGQGGFILTF
TRBD1	TRBV7-2	TRBJ2-1	14	-	TGTGCCAGCAGCCTACAGGGGGCTTACAATGAGCAGTTCTTC	CASSLQGAYNEQFF
-	TRBV11-2	TRBJ1-2	14	once	TGTGCCAGCAGCGAATCTTTAGCTAACTATGGCTACACCTTC	CASSESLANYGYTF
TRBD1	TRBV18	TRBJ2-2	16	-	TGTGCCAGCTCACCTTCGGGACAGGGGTATTCCGGGGAGCTGTTTTTT	CASSPSGQGYSGELFF
TRBD1	TRBV5-1	TRBJ1-1	14	few	TGCGCCAGCAGCTTGCGACAGGGAAACACTGAAGCTTTCTTT	CASSLRQGNTEAFF
-	TRBV13	TRBJ2-3	15	few	TGTGCCAGCAGCCGCGGAGCTCTTGGGAGAGATACGCAGTATTTT	CASSRGALGRDTQYF
TRBD1	TRBV2	TRBJ1-2	14	-	TGTGCCAGCAGCGGGGACAGGGGGAGCTATGGCTACACCTTC	CASSGDRGSYGYTF
-	TRBV6-5	TRBJ1-2	13	-	TGTGCCAGCAAAAAGGGGCTACGAGAGGGCTACACCTTC	CASKKGLREGYTF
-	TRBV6-1	TRBJ1-3	15	-	TGTGCCAGCAGTGAAATTCAGGGGTCTGGAAACACCATATATTTT	CASSEIQGSGNTIYF
TRBD2	TRBV3-1/TRBV3-2	TRBJ2-5	17	-	TGTGCCAGCAGCCAAGATTGGACTAGTGTCGGCAAAGAGACCCAGTACTTC	CASSQDWTSVGKETQYF
-	TRBV3-1/TRBV3-2	TRBJ2-7	14	few	TGTGCCAGCAGCCGCACCACCAGAACTAACGAGCAGTACTTC	CASSRTTRTNEQYF
-	TRBV10-1	TRBJ1-1	14	-	TGCGCCAGCAGCCGACAAGGGACTGGCACTGAAGCTTTCTTT	CASSRQGTGTEAFF
-	TRBV30	TRBJ1-3	14	-	TGTGCCTGGAGAAGGGGGAACTCTGGAAACACCATATATTTT	CAWRRGNSGNTIYF
-	TRBV30	TRBJ2-7	13	-	TGTGCCTGGAGTTCGGACTGGTCCTACGAGCAGTACTTC	CAWSSDWSYEQYF
-	TRBV24-1	TRBJ2-5	15	-	TGTGCCACCAGTCGGGCCGGAGGGGTCCAAGAGACCCAGTACTTC	CATSRAGGVQETQYF
TRBD2	TRBV7-2	TRBJ2-1	15	-	TGTGCCAGCAGGGGCGGGAGGAGTACCTACAATGAGCAGTTCTTC	CASRGGRSTYNEQFF
TRBD2	TRBV5-5	TRBJ2-5	16	-	TGTGCCAGCAGCCTTAGCGGGAGGGAGGACCAAGAGACCCAGTACTTC	CASSLSGREDQETQYF
TRBD2	TRBV5-4	TRBJ2-7	15	-	TGTGCCAGCAGCTTGTCCGGGACTAGCGGCTACGAGCAGTACTTC	CASSLSGTSGYEQYF
TRBD2	TRBV2	TRBJ2-7	15	-	TGTGCCAGCAGTGTGGGCGGGAGTTCATTGCGGGAGCAGTACTTC	CASSVGGSSLREQYF
-	TRBV5-1	TRBJ2-3	14	-	TGCGCCAGCAGTTTAGGAGAAGGGGGTGATACGCAGTATTTT	CASSLGEGGDTQYF
-	TRBV4-1	TRBJ2-6	19	-	TGCGCCAGCAGCCAAGATTGGGGCAGATTATCCTCTGGGGCCAACGTCCTGACTTTC	CASSQDWGRLSSGANVLTF
-	TRBV7-9	TRBJ1-1	12	-	TGTGCCAGCGACGGGGGACGGACTGAAGCTTTCTTT	CASDGGRTEAFF
-	TRBV28	TRBJ2-6	16	-	TGTGCCAGCAGATCGCCTCCCGGGGCTGGGGCCAACGTCCTGACTTTC	CASRSPPGAGANVLTF
-	TRBV7-6	TRBJ1-4	15	-	TGTGCCAGCAGCTTAGCAGTGCGGGAAAATGAAAAACTGTTTTTT	CASSLAVRENEKLFF
-	TRBV21-1	TRBJ2-7	14	-	TGTGCCAGCAGCCTACCCGGCGGGGCCTACGAGCAGTACTTC	CASSLPGGAYEQYF
-	TRBV5-8	TRBJ2-7	17	-	TGTGCCAGCAGCTTCTTAGGATTGTGGGTCAGGGCAATCGAGCAGTACTTC	CASSFLGLWVRAIEQYF
-	TRBV29-1	TRBJ2-5	14	-	TGCAGCGCCCACGAAGGGGGCCGGGGGGAGACCCAGTACTTC	CSAHEGGRGETQYF
-	TRBV7-9	TRBJ1-6	14	-	TGTGCCAGCAGCTTAGAACTAAAAGGATCACCCCTCCACTTT	CASSLELKGSPLHF
-	TRBV10-3	TRBJ1-5	17	-	TGTGCCAGTCATCTGGGGGCCAGGGACCATAGCAATCAGCCCCAGCATTTT	CASHLGARDHSNQPQHF
TRBD2	TRBV27	TRBJ2-1	20	-	TGTGCCAGCAGTCCCCTCCGAAAGGGACTAGCGGGAGGAACCTACAATGAGCAGTTCTTC	CASSPLRKGLAGGTYNEQFF
TRBD1	TRBV10-2	TRBJ2-3	15	-	TGCGCCGCGACGCCCCCGGACAGGGACACAGATACGCAGTATTTT	CAATPPDRDTDTQYF
-	TRBV30	TRBJ2-7	12	-	TGTGCCTCCAGGGCCGTTTCCTACGAGCAGTACTTC	CASRAVSYEQYF
TRBD2	TRBV9	TRBJ2-1	16	once	TGTGCCAGCAGCGCATTTGGTCTAGCGGGGGGGGACGAGCAGTTCTTC	CASSAFGLAGGDEQFF
-	TRBV5-4	TRBJ1-1	14	-	TGTGCCAGCAGCCCATCGGTCTTGAACACTGAAGCTTTCTTT	CASSPSVLNTEAFF
-	TRBV18	TRBJ2-1	12	-	TGTGCCAGCTCAGGTGCCGTTTCAGATCAGTTCTTC	CASSGAVSDQFF
-	TRBV7-9	TRBJ1-4	14	-	TGTGCCAGCAGCCCGTTGACAGCTAATGAAAAACTGTTTTTT	CASSPLTANEKLFF
TRBD2	TRBV28	TRBJ2-2	17	few	TGTGCCAGCAGTTTATGGGAACTAGCGGGAGGTCCCGGGGAGCTGTTTTTT	CASSLWELAGGPGELFF
TRBD1	TRBV6-6	TRBJ1-3	16	-	TGTGCCAGCAGTCCAGGGGGTACCCACTCTGGAAACACCATATATTTT	CASSPGGTHSGNTIYF
-	TRBV27	TRBJ2-7	15	-	TGTGCCAGCAGTCCGATTGAGGCGGCCTCCTACGAGCAGTACTTC	CASSPIEAASYEQYF
-	TRBV19	TRBJ1-1	14	-	TGTGCCAGTAGCCGAAGGTGGCAGGACAGTGAAGCTTTCTTT	CASSRRWQDSEAFF
-	TRBV5-4	TRBJ1-6	13	-	TGTGCCAGTAGCTTCCGGGATTTATCACCCCTCCACTTT	CASSFRDLSPLHF
-	TRBV30	TRBJ2-5	12	once	TGTGCCTGGAGAGGATCTTCGGGGACCCAGTACTTC	CAWRGSSGTQYF
-	TRBV7-9	TRBJ1-3	15	-	TGTGCCAGCAGCTTGGGGGGATTCTCTGGAAACACCATATATTTT	CASSLGGFSGNTIYF
TRBD1	TRBV7-2	TRBJ2-5	15	-	TGTGCCAGCAGCAAAACACAGGGGGAAAAAGAGACCCAGTACTTC	CASSKTQGEKETQYF